The 15 T cell receptor beta chains below were found in one sample sequenced in a study of blood T cell repertoires in COVID-19. Data came from immunoSEQ multiplex PCR; TCRdb stores just in-frame clones and leaves some out. The repertoire holds around 240,000 clones, with about 87% as singletons. The sequenced material came from PBMCs or T cells enriched from blood (not recorded which). The receptors were gathered from a man aged 50-59 years who had been exposed to COVID-19.

The chain combines TRBV18 with TRBJ2-2, with D possibly being TRBD1 (5 bases). Looked up from germline, CDR1 is KGHSH and CDR2 is LQKENI. V lost 3 bases to trimming and J lost 1 base, with 9 bases between them. The CDR3 runs to 15 residues. The CDR3 loop reads CASSPQGRNTGELFF. The CDR3 DNA reads TGTGCCAGCTCACCCCAGGGTCGGAACACCGGGGAGCTGTTTTTT.

DNA for the CDR3: TGTGCCATCAGAGGACAGGGATCTAACTATGGCTACACCTTC. Translating it yields CAIRGQGSNYGYTF. V is TRBV10-3 and J is TRBJ1-2; 8 bases align to TRBD1. Germline V gene data show CDR1 as ENHRY and CDR2 as SYGVKD. V lost 6 bases, J lost 0 bases, and 3 bases stayed unmatched. The CDR3 length is 14 residues.

CDR3 region: CATSRGQEKNQPQHF. CDR3 bases: TGTGCCACCAGCAGAGGACAGGAGAAAAATCAGCCCCAGCATTTT. This chain uses TRBV15 with TRBJ1-5; a possible D gene is TRBD1 (6 bases). The V end was cut by 1 base, the J end by 4 bases, with 11 bases between. The CDR3 runs 15 residues. Germline assignment: CDR1 LNHNV and CDR2 YYDKDF (reference sequence). The full variable domain, completed using reference TRBV15 and TRBJ1-5, is DAMVIQNPRYQVTQFGKPVTLSCSQTLNHNVMYWYQQKSSQAPKLLFHYYDKDFNNEADTPDNFQSRRPNTSFCFLDIRSPGLGDTAMYLCATSRGQEKNQPQHFGDGTRLSIL.

V usage is TRBV4-1 and J usage is TRBJ2-7; 11 bases line up with TRBD2. CDR3 length: 15 residues. Trimming removed 1 base from V and 3 bases from J; junction bases left unmatched: 2. Germline CDR1 is MGHRA and CDR2 is YSYEKL. This CDR3 is CASSQGLAGIYEQYV. CDR3 DNA: TGCGCCAGCAGCCAAGGACTAGCGGGAATCTACGAGCAGTACGTC.

This sequence joins TRBV7-2 and TRBJ2-1, with D possibly being TRBD1 (5 bases). The ends were cut back, 2 bases at V and 5 bases at J, with 10 bases in the middle. There are 14 residues in the CDR3. Germline V CDR1 and CDR2: SGHTA, FQGNSA. The CDR3 DNA follows: TGTGCCAGCAGCTTATCATCAGGGCACAATGAGCAGTTCTTC. This codes for CASSLSSGHNEQFF. Variable domain in full (rest from reference TRBV7-2 and TRBJ2-1): GAGVSQSPSNKVTEKGKDVELRCDPISGHTALYWYRQSLGQGLEFLIYFQGNSAPDKSGLPSDRFSAERTGGSVSTLTIQRTQQEDSAVYLCASSLSSGHNEQFFGPGTRLTVL.

J is TRBJ2-1 and V is TRBV6-5; TRBD1 matches 11 bases. Looked up from germline, CDR1 is MNHEY and CDR2 is SVGAGI. This CDR3 is 15 amino acids long. With V trimmed by 6 bases and J by 2 bases, 3 bases remained unmatched. CDR3 bases: TGTGCCAGCAGGACGGGACAGGGGGCCTACAATGAGCAGTTCTTC. Protein: CASRTGQGAYNEQFF.

This chain joins TRBV4-1 and TRBJ2-7; TRBD2 is a possible D gene (6 bases). In germline, CDR1 is MGHRA, CDR2 YSYEKL. This CDR3 is 15 amino acids long. The V end lost 1 base, the J end lost 1 base, and 11 bases lay between the germline ends. As DNA, the CDR3 is TGCGCCAGCAGCCAAGGATGGGGGGAATCCTACGAGCAGTACGTC. Translated, it gives CASSQGWGESYEQYV.

V and J are TRBV5-1 and TRBJ2-5, with D perhaps matching TRBD1 (6 bases). V lost 0 bases and J lost 5, with 17 bases in between. This CDR3 has 16 residues. The germline V gene has CDR1 SGHRS and CDR2 YFSETQ. The CDR3 DNA reads as TGCGCCAGCAGCTTGGCCGCACAGGGCCCAGGGGAGACCCAGTACTTC. It translates to CASSLAAQGPGETQYF.

This chain uses TRBV5-6 with TRBJ1-2; no clear D. The germline CDR1 and CDR2 sequences are SGHDT and YYEEEE. Trimming left V 5 bases short and J 4 bases short, with 15 bases between. This CDR3 region has 14 residues. The CDR3: CASSSLWESYGYTF. Here the CDR3 DNA reads TGTGCCAGCAGTAGTCTTTGGGAGTCCTATGGCTACACCTTC. Supplemented by reference TRBV5-6 and TRBJ1-2, the full variable domain reads DAGVTQSPTHLIKTRGQQVTLRCSPKSGHDTVSWYQQALGQGPQFIFQYYEEEERQRGNFPDRFSGHQFPNYSSELNVNALLLGDSALYLCASSSLWESYGYTFGSGTRLTVV.

The chain is built from TRBV30 and TRBJ1-5; D is unresolved. In germline, CDR1 is GTSNPN, CDR2 SVGIG (reference sequence). This CDR3 contains 11 residues. V lost 2 bases and J lost 7, with 6 bases in between. The CDR3 DNA sequence: TGTGCCTGGAGTACGGGGCAGCCCCAGCATTTT. It encodes CAWSTGQPQHF. The whole variable domain, filled in from reference TRBV30 and TRBJ1-5, reads SQTIHQWPATLVQPVGSPLSLECTVEGTSNPNLYWYRQAAGRGLQLLFYSVGIGQISSEVPQNLSASRPQDRQFILSSKKLLLSDSGFYLCAWSTGQPQHFGDGTRLSIL.

This clone appeared once. This sequence joins TRBV25-1 and TRBJ1-2; TRBD1 matches 7 bases. The V and J ends lost 4 bases and 4 bases, in that order; junction bases with no gene match: 9. Germline assignment: CDR1 MGHDK and CDR2 SYGVNS. CDR3 length equals 15 residues. The CDR3 protein is CASSAPTGFSYGYTF. As DNA, the CDR3 is TGTGCCAGCAGTGCTCCGACAGGGTTCAGCTATGGCTACACCTTC.

This rearrangement joins TRBV7-3 to TRBJ1-1, with a weak D call TRBD1 (6 bases). The germline V and J ends were trimmed by 3 bases and 5 bases, with 10 bases remaining between them. The CDR3 is 13 residues long. Germline CDR1 and CDR2: SGHTA and FQGTGA. CDR3 residues: CASSLGAGTEAFF. In nucleotides, the CDR3 is TGTGCCAGCAGCTTGGGGGCAGGGACTGAAGCTTTCTTT.

The chain couples TRBV25-1 to TRBJ2-4; the D gene is possibly TRBD1 (5 bases). CDR1 and CDR2 from the germline V gene are MGHDK and SYGVNS. Deletions cut 6 bases from V and 7 bases from J, with 19 bases between. CDR3 length equals 15 residues. The CDR3 region is CASRSPRVRRNIQYF. The CDR3 bases are TGTGCCAGCAGAAGTCCCAGGGTGCGGCGCAACATTCAGTACTTC.

The genes are TRBV5-1 and TRBJ1-1; TRBD1 agrees at 9 bases. The germline gives CDR1 SGHRS, CDR2 YFSETQ. Unmatched junction bases numbered 9, after V lost 4 bases and J lost 5 bases. The CDR3 has 15 amino acids. DNA for the CDR3: TGCGCCAGCAGCCTCGGACAGGGGAGTAGTACTGAAGCTTTCTTT. Translation gives CASSLGQGSSTEAFF.

This chain joins TRBV7-9 and TRBJ1-6, with D uncertain. Germline assignment: CDR1 SEHNR and CDR2 FQNEAQ (reference sequence). This CDR3 comprises 14 residues. Trimming removed 2 bases from V and 9 bases from J, with 11 bases in between. In DNA form, the CDR3 reads TGTGCCAGCAGCTTATCGGGGTTTGGTTCACCCCTCCACTTT. This sequence encodes CASSLSGFGSPLHF.